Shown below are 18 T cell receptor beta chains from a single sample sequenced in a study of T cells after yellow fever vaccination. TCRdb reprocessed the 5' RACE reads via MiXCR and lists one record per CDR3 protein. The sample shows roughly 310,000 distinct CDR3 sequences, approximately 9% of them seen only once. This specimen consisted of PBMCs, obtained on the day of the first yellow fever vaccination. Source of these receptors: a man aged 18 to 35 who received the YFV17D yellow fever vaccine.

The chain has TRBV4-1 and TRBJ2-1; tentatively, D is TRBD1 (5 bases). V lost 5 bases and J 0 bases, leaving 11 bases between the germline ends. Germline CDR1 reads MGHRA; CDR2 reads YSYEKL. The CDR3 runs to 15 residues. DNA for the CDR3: TGCGCCAGCAGCGAAGGGGAAAGCTCCTACAATGAGCAGTTCTTC. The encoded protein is CASSEGESSYNEQFF.

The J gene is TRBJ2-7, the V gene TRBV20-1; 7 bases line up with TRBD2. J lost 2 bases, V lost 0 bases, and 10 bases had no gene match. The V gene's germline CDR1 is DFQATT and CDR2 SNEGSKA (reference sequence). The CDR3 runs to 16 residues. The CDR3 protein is CSAREGGRGAAYEQYF. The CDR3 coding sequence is TGCAGTGCTAGAGAGGGAGGGAGGGGAGCCGCCTACGAGCAGTACTTC.

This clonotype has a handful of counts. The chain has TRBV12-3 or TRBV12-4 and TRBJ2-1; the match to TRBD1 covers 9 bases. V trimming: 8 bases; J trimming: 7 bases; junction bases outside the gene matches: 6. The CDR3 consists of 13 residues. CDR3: CASRGQGRNEQFF. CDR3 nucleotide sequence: TGTGCCAGCCGGGGACAGGGTAGAAATGAGCAGTTCTTC.

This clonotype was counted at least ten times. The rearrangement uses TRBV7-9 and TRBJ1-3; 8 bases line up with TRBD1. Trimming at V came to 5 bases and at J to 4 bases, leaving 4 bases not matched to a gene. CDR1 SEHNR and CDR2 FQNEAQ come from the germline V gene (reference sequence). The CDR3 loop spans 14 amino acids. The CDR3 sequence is CASSRTGIGNTIYF. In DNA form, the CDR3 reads TGTGCCAGCAGCCGGACAGGGATAGGAAACACCATATATTTT.

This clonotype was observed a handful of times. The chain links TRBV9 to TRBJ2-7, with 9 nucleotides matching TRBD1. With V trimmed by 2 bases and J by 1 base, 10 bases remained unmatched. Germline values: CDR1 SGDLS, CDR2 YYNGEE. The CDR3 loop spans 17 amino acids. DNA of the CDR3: TGTGCCAGCAGCGTCTCTGCTCCCGGGACAGGGTCCTACGAGCAGTACTTC. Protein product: CASSVSAPGTGSYEQYF.

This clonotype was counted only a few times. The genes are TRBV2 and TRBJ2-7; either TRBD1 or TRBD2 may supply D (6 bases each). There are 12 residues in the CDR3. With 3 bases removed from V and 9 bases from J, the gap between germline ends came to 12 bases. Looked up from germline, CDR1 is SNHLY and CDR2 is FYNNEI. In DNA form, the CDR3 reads TGTGCCAGCAGTGAGTCAAGGGGGGCGCAGTACTTC. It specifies CASSESRGAQYF. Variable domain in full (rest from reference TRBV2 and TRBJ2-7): EPEVTQTPSHQVTQMGQEVILRCVPISNHLYFYWYRQILGQKVEFLVSFYNNEISEKSEIFDDQFSVERPDGSNFTLKIRSTKLEDSAMYFCASSESRGAQYFGPGTRLTVT.

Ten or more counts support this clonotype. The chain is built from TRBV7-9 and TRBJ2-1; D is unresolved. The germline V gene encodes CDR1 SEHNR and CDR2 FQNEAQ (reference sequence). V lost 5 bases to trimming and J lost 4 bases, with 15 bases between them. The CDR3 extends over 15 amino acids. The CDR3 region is CASSPRSPNYNEQFF. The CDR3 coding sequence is TGTGCCAGCAGCCCCCGAAGCCCCAATTACAATGAGCAGTTCTTC.

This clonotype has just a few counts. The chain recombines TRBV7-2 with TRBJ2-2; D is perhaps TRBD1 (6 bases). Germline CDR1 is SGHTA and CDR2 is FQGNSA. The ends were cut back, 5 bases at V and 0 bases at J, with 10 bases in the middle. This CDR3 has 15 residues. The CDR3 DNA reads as TGTGCCAGCAGCCGTTACAGGGCGAACACCGGGGAGCTGTTTTTT. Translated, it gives CASSRYRANTGELFF.

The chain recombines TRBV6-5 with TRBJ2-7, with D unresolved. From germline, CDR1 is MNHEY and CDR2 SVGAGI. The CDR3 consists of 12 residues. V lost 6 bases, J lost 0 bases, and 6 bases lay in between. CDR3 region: CASRGSSYEQYV. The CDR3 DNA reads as TGTGCCAGCAGGGGAAGCTCCTACGAGCAGTACGTC.

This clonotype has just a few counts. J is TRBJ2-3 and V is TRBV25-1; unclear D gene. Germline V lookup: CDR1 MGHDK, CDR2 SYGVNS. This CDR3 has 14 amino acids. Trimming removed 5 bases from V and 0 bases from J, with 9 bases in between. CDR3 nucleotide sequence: TGTGCCAGCAGTTCGGAATTGAGCACAGATACGCAGTATTTT. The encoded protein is CASSSELSTDTQYF.

In DNA form, the CDR3 reads TGTGCCAGCAGCTTAGTGTGGAGAGTAGCGGGACGTCGAACGAACACCGGGGAGCTGTTTTTT. It translates to CASSLVWRVAGRRTNTGELFF. The chain recombines TRBV7-6 with TRBJ2-2, with TRBD2 identical over 8 bases. Germline V gives CDR1 SGHVS, CDR2 FNYEAQ. This CDR3 is 21 amino acids long. The V gene end was trimmed by 1 base and the J gene end by 0 bases; junction bases not matched to a gene: 16.

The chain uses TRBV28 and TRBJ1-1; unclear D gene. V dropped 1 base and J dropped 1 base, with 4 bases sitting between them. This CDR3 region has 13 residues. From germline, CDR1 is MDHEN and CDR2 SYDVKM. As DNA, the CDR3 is TGTGCCAGCAGTTTATTCTGGAACACTGAAGCTTTCTTT. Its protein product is CASSLFWNTEAFF.

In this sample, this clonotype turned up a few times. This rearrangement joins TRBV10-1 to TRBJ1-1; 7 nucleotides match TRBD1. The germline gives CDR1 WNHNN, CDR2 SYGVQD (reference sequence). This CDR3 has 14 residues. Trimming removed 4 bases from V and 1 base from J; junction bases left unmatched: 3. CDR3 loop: CASSVGQSNTEAFF. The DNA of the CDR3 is TGCGCCAGCAGTGTGGGACAGTCGAACACTGAAGCTTTCTTT.

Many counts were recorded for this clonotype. CDR3 sequence: CASSLNRDQPQHF. The DNA for the CDR3 is TGTGCCAGCAGCTTAAACAGGGACCAGCCCCAGCATTTT. This chain connects TRBV7-2 to TRBJ1-5; possibly TRBD1 for D (6 bases). The CDR3 extends over 13 amino acids. Germline loops: CDR1 SGHTA, CDR2 FQGNSA. Trimming removed 2 bases at V and 7 bases at J, with 9 bases between.

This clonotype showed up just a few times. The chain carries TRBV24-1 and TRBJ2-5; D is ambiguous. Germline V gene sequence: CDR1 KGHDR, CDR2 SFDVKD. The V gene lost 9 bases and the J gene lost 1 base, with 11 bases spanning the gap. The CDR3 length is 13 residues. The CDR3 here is CATWEEVQETQYF. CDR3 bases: TGTGCCACCTGGGAAGAAGTCCAAGAGACCCAGTACTTC.

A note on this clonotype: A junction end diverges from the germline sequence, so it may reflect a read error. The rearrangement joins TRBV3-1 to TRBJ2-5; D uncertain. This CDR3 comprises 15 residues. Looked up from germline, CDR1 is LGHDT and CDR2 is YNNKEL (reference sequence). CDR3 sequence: CASCQVWARSETQYF. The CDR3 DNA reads TGTGCCAGCTGCCAAGTTTGGGCTAGATCGGAGACCCAGTACTTC.

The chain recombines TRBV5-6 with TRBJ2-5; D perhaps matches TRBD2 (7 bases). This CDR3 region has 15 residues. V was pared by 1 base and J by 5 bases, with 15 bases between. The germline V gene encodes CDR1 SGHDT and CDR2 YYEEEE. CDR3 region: CASSLYGGRSETQYF. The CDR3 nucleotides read TGTGCCAGCAGCTTGTACGGGGGGCGATCGGAGACCCAGTACTTC.

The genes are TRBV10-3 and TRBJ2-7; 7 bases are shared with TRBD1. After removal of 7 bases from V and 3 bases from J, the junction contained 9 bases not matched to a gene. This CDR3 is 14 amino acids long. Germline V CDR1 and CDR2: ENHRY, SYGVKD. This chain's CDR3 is CAITHGTEGYEQYF. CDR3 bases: TGTGCCATCACCCACGGGACAGAAGGCTACGAGCAGTACTTC.